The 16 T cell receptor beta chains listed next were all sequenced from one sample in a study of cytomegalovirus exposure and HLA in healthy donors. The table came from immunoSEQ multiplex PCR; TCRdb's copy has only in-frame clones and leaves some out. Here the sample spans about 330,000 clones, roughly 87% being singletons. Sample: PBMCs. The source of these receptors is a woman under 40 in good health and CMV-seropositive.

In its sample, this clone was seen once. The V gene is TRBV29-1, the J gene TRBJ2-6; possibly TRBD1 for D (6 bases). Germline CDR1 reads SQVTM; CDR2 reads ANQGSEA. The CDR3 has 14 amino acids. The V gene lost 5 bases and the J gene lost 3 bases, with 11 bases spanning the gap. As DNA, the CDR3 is TGCAGCGTTCAGGGGTCCAGTGGGGCCAACGTCCTGACTTTC. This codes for CSVQGSSGANVLTF.

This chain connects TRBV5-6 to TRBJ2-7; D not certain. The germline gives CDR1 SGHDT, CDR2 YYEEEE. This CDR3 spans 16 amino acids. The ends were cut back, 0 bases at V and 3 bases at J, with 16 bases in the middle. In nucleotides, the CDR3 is TGTGCCAGCAGCTTGGCCGCGCGGCAACGAGGCTACGAGCAGTACTTC. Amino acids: CASSLAARQRGYEQYF.

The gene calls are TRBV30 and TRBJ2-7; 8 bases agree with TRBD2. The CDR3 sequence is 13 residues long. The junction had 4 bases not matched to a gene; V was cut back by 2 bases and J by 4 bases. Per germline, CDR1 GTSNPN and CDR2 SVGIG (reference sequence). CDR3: CAWSPGLDYEQYF. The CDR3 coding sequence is TGTGCCTGGAGTCCGGGACTAGATTACGAGCAGTACTTC.

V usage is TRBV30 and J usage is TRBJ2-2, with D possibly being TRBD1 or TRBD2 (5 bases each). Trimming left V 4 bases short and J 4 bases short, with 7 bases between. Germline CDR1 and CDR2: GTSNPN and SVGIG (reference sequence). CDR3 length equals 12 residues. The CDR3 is CAWMGVTGELFF. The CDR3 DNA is TGTGCCTGGATGGGGGTCACCGGGGAGCTGTTTTTT.

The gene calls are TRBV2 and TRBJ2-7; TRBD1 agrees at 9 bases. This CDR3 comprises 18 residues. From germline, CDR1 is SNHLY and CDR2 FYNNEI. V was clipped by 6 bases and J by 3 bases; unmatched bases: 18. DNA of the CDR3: TGTGCCAGCAGCCAGGACGGGACAGGGTTTACGTTATTCTACGAGCAGTACTTC. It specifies CASSQDGTGFTLFYEQYF.

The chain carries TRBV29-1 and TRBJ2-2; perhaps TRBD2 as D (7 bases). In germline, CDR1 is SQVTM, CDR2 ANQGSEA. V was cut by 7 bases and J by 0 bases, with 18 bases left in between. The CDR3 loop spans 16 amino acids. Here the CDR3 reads CSGVLPGGPNTGELFF. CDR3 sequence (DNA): TGCAGCGGAGTGCTTCCGGGGGGCCCGAACACCGGGGAGCTGTTTTTT.

CDR3 sequence reads: CASSLSRGTPSNQPQHF. The DNA for the CDR3 is TGTGCCAGCAGTTTATCCAGGGGAACGCCAAGCAATCAGCCCCAGCATTTT. The chain employs TRBV28 and TRBJ1-5, with a possible D match to TRBD1 (6 bases). CDR1 is MDHEN, CDR2 SYDVKM, per germline. This CDR3 region has 17 residues. The V gene lost 1 base and the J gene lost 1 base, with 14 bases spanning the gap. Variable domain in full (rest from reference TRBV28 and TRBJ1-5): DVKVTQSSRYLVKRTGEKVFLECVQDMDHENMFWYRQDPGLGLRLIYFSYDVKMKEKGDIPEGYSVSREKKERFSLILESASTNQTSMYLCASSLSRGTPSNQPQHFGDGTRLSIL.

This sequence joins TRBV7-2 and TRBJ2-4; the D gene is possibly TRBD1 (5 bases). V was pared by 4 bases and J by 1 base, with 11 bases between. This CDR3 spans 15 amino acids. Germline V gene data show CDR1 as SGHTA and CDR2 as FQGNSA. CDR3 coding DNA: TGTGCCAGCAGCTCCAGACAGAGTGCCAAAAACATTCAGTACTTC. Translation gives CASSSRQSAKNIQYF.

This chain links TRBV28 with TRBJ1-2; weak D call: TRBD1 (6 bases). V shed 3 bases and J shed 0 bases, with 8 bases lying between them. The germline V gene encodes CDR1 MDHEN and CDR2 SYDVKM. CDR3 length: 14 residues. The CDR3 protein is CASSFRGANYGYTF. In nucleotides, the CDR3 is TGTGCCAGCAGTTTCAGGGGTGCTAACTATGGCTACACCTTC.

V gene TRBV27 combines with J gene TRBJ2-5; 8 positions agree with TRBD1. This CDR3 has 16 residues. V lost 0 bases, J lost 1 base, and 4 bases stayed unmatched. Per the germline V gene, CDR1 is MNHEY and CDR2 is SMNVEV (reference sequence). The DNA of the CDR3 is TGTGCCAGCAGTTTATCGACAGGGGAAGTCCAAGAGACCCAGTACTTC. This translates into CASSLSTGEVQETQYF.

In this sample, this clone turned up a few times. The CDR3 DNA is TGTGCCAGTAGGGACAGGGAGGCTGATGGCTACACCTTC. The encoded protein is CASRDREADGYTF. The V and J genes are TRBV19 and TRBJ1-2, with 8 nucleotides matching TRBD1. CDR3 length equals 13 residues. Germline assignment: CDR1 LNHDA and CDR2 SQIVND (reference sequence). V trimming: 6 bases; J trimming: 6 bases; junction bases outside the gene matches: 6.

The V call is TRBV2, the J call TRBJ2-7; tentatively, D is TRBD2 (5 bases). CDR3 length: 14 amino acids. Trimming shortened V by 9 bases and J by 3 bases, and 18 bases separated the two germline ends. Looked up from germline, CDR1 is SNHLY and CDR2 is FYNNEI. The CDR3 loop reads CASQRTAFNYEQYF. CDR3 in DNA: TGTGCCAGTCAAAGGACTGCCTTTAACTACGAGCAGTACTTC.

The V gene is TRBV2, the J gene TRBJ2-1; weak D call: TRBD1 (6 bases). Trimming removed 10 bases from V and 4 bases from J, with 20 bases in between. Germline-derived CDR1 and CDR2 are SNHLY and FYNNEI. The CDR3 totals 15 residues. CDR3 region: CATRGEGEDYNEQFF. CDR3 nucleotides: TGTGCCACCCGGGGCGAGGGGGAAGATTACAATGAGCAGTTCTTC. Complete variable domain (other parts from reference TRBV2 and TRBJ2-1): EPEVTQTPSHQVTQMGQEVILRCVPISNHLYFYWYRQILGQKVEFLVSFYNNEISEKSEIFDDQFSVERPDGSNFTLKIRSTKLEDSAMYFCATRGEGEDYNEQFFGPGTRLTVL.

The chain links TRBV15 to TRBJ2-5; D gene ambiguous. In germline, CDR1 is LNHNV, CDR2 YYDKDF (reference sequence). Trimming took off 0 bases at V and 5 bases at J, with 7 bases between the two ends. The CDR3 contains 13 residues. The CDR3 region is CATSRDITETQYF. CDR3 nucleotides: TGTGCCACCAGCAGAGATATTACGGAGACCCAGTACTTC.

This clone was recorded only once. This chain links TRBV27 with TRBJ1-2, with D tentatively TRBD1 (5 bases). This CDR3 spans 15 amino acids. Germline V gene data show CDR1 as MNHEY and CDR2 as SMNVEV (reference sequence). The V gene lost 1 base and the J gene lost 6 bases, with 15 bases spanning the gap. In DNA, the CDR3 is TGTGCCAGCAGTTTATTAAGCGGGGCAGCTGATGGCTACACCTTC. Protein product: CASSLLSGAADGYTF.

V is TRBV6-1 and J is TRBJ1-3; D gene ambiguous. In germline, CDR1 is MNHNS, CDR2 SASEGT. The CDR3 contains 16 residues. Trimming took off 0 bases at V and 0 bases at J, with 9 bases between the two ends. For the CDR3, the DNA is TGTGCCAGCAGTGAAGCTGCGGCAGCCTCTGGAAACACCATATATTTT. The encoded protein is CASSEAAAASGNTIYF.